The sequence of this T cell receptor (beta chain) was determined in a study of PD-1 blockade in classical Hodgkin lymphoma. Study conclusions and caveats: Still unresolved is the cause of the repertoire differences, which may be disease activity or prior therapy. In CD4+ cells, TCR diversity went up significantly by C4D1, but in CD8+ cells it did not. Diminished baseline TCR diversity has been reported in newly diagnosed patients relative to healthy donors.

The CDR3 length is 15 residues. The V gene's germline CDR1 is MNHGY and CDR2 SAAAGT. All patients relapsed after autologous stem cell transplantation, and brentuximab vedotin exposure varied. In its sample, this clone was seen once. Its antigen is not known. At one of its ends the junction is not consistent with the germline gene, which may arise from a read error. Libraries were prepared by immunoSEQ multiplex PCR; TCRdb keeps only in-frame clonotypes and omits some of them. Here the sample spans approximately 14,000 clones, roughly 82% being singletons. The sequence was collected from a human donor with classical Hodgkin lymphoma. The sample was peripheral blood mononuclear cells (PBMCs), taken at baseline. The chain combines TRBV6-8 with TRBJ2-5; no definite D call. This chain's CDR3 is CASTTFDADQEAQYF. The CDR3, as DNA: TGTGCCAGCACCACCTTTGATGCAGACCAAGAGGCCCAGTACTTC.